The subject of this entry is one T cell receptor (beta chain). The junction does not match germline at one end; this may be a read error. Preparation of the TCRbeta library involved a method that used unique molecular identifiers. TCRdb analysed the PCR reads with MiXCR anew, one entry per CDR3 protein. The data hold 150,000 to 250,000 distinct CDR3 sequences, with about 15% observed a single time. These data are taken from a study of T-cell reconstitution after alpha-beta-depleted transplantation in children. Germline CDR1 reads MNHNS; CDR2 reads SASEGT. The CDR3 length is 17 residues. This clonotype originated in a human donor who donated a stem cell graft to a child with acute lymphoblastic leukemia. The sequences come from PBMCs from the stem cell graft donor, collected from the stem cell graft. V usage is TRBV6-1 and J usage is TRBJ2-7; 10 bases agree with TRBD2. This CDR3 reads CASSEASGSLDSYEQYF. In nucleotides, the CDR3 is TGTGCCAGCAGCGAAGCTAGCGGGAGCCTGGATTCCTACGAGCAGTACTTC.